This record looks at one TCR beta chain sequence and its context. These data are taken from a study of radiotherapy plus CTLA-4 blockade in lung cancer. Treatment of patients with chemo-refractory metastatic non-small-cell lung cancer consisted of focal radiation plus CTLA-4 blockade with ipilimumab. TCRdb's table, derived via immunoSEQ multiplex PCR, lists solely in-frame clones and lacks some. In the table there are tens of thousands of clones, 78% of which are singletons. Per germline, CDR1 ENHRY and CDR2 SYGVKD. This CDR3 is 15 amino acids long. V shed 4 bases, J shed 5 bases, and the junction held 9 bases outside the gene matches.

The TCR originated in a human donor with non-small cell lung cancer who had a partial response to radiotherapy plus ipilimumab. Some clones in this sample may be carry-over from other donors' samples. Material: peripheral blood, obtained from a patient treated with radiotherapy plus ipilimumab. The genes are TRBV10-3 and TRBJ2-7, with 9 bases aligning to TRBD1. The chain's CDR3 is CAISGTGGAGNEQYF. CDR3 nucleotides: TGTGCCATCAGTGGCACAGGGGGCGCAGGAAACGAGCAGTACTTC.